The 28 T cell receptor beta chains given below trace back to one sample, sequenced in a study of T cells in Graves' hyperthyroidism and ophthalmopathy. Template material for amplifying TCR beta CDR3 regions consisted of RNA transcripts. Primed by the HTBI set, a first-round RT-PCR was run on the TCR CDR3. TCRdb re-called the multiplex PCR reads through MiXCR, storing one row per CDR3 protein. The profile shows hundreds of thousands of distinct CDR3 sequences, 35% to 40% of them singletons. Sequencing was performed on blood. The source of these receptors is a man younger than 30 with Graves' hyperthyroidism.

This clonotype showed up just a few times. The chain employs TRBV7-2 and TRBJ2-2; no reliable D call. Germline assignment: CDR1 SGHTA and CDR2 FQGNSA. Trimming took off 3 bases at V and 4 bases at J, with 9 bases between the two ends. The CDR3 contains 14 residues. The CDR3 nucleotides are TGTGCCAGCAGCTTTGCGGCCGGCACCGGGGAGCTGTTTTTT. This encodes CASSFAAGTGELFF.

On this clonotype: An end of the junction does not agree with germline; a read error may underlie this. The chain employs TRBV12-3 or TRBV12-4 and TRBJ1-1, with D possibly matching TRBD1 (5 bases). This CDR3 is 14 amino acids long. This CDR3 is CASSGGAGTTEAFF. The CDR3 coding sequence is TGCGCCAGCAGTGGGGGAGCCGGCACCACTGAAGCTTTCTTT.

This clonotype turned up a few times. This chain joins TRBV6-5 and TRBJ1-1; D remains ambiguous. Per germline, CDR1 MNHEY and CDR2 SVGAGI. The CDR3 is 14 residues long. V shed 5 bases and J shed 0 bases, with 10 bases lying between them. CDR3 sequence reads: CASSDKWVNTEAFF. The CDR3 nucleotides are TGTGCCAGCAGTGACAAGTGGGTGAACACTGAAGCTTTCTTT.

J is TRBJ2-5 and V is TRBV5-4; TRBD1 agrees at 10 bases. With V trimmed by 4 bases and J by 8 bases, 5 bases remained unmatched. The CDR3 has 13 residues. Germline assignment: CDR1 SGHNT and CDR2 YYREEE (reference sequence). The CDR3 DNA is TGTGCCAGCAGCCGCGGGGACAGGGGAACCCAGTACTTC. Residues: CASSRGDRGTQYF.

This clonotype was counted many times. The chain recombines TRBV7-9 with TRBJ2-2; D gene ambiguous. CDR1 and CDR2 (germline): SEHNR, FQNEAQ (reference sequence). Trimming removed 6 bases at V and 9 bases at J, with 11 bases between. The CDR3 has 12 residues. CDR3 protein: CASSPGPRELFF. The CDR3 bases are TGTGCCAGCAGTCCCGGGCCAAGGGAGCTGTTTTTT.

This clonotype was observed a few times. The chain joins TRBV9 to TRBJ2-7; D gene ambiguous. The V end lost 4 bases, the J end lost 1 base, and 15 bases lay between the germline ends. The CDR3 runs 15 residues. Per the germline V gene, CDR1 is SGDLS and CDR2 is YYNGEE. The DNA for the CDR3 is TGTGCCAGCAGCTCCGGGCCTCAAGGGTCCTACGAGCAGTACTTC. The encoded protein is CASSSGPQGSYEQYF.

The chain couples TRBV7-9 to TRBJ2-2; D is perhaps TRBD1 (6 bases). V was shortened by 5 bases and J by 10 bases, with 17 bases between the two germline ends. This CDR3 has 14 residues. CDR1 SEHNR and CDR2 FQNEAQ come from the germline V gene (reference sequence). The CDR3 region has the DNA TGTGCCAGCAGCGCTCGGACAGACCAGCAGGAGCTGTTTTTT. Amino acids: CASSARTDQQELFF.

The genes are TRBV7-9 and TRBJ1-5; D remains ambiguous. This CDR3 region has 14 residues. The ends were cut back, 5 bases at V and 5 bases at J, with 13 bases in the middle. CDR1 is SEHNR and CDR2 is FQNEAQ in the germline V gene (reference sequence). As DNA, the CDR3 is TGTGCCAGCAGCCCACAAGGTCCTGATCAGCCCCAGCATTTT. Encoded protein: CASSPQGPDQPQHF.

This clonotype has just a few counts. This chain connects TRBV6-5 to TRBJ1-4; D gene uncertain. The V end was cut by 8 bases, the J end by 13 bases, with 23 bases between. The CDR3 covers 14 residues. Per germline, CDR1 MNHEY and CDR2 SVGAGI. The chain's CDR3 is CASRSPRQTLRLFF. CDR3 in DNA: TGTGCCAGCCGATCGCCCAGGCAGACCCTAAGACTGTTTTTT.

The V and J genes are TRBV25-1 and TRBJ2-2; TRBD1 aligns across 8 bases. V was clipped by 8 bases and J by 2 bases; unmatched bases: 7. Per germline, CDR1 MGHDK and CDR2 SYGVNS. CDR3 length: 15 residues. The CDR3 reads CASWTGPFNTGELFF. The CDR3 DNA is TGTGCCAGCTGGACAGGGCCCTTTAACACCGGGGAGCTGTTTTTT.

In this sample, this clonotype turned up many times. The chain carries TRBV9 and TRBJ1-5; a weak D match, TRBD1 (5 bases). This CDR3 has 14 amino acids. CDR1 is SGDLS and CDR2 is YYNGEE in the germline V gene. V was cut by 3 bases and J by 1 base, with 8 bases left in between. The CDR3, as DNA: TGTGCCAGCAGCGGCCGGGACAGCAATCAGCCCCAGCATTTT. Residues: CASSGRDSNQPQHF.

J is TRBJ1-3 and V is TRBV29-1; no definite D call. Germline V CDR1 and CDR2: SQVTM, ANQGSEA. V lost 3 bases and J lost 8, with 5 bases in between. The CDR3 consists of 10 residues. The CDR3 coding sequence is TGCAGCGTTGAGGCGGACACCATATATTTT. Translating gives CSVEADTIYF.

The chain uses TRBV29-1 and TRBJ2-7; 8 nucleotides align to TRBD1. This CDR3 comprises 15 residues. Trimming removed 6 bases from V and 3 bases from J; junction bases left unmatched: 13. Germline V gene sequence: CDR1 SQVTM, CDR2 ANQGSEA. The CDR3 DNA reads TGCAGCGTCGGCCGGCCCAGGGGGCCTGACTACGAGCAGTACTTC. This codes for CSVGRPRGPDYEQYF.

V is TRBV5-1 and J is TRBJ2-7; 7 bases line up with TRBD1. V trimming: 5 bases; J trimming: 7 bases; junction bases outside the gene matches: 15. Germline CDR1 is SGHRS and CDR2 is YFSETQ. There are 15 residues in the CDR3. CDR3 loop: CASRDLRRGLGEQYF. Written as DNA, the CDR3 is TGCGCCAGCAGAGACCTTAGAAGGGGGCTGGGGGAGCAGTACTTC.

This clonotype has a count of ten or more. The chain carries TRBV15 and TRBJ2-7; maybe TRBD1 (5 bases). The CDR3 length is 15 residues. Germline CDR1 LNHNV, CDR2 YYDKDF (reference sequence). Trimming shortened V by 0 bases and J by 0 bases, and 9 bases separated the two germline ends. The DNA of the CDR3 is TGTGCCACCAGCAGAGATTGGACAATCTCCTACGAGCAGTACTTC. As protein: CATSRDWTISYEQYF.

This clonotype occurred a few times. The rearrangement links TRBV20-1 to TRBJ1-3; D remains unclear. Germline V gives CDR1 DFQATT, CDR2 SNEGSKA (reference sequence). The CDR3 is made up of 15 amino acids. Trimming cost V 0 bases and J 4 bases, with 13 bases left between them. This CDR3 is CSARDSWVGGNTIYF. In DNA, the CDR3 is TGCAGTGCTAGAGATAGTTGGGTCGGGGGAAACACCATATATTTT.

This clonotype turned up a few times. The chain has TRBV29-1 and TRBJ2-1; 7 bases map to TRBD2. Germline V lookup: CDR1 SQVTM, CDR2 ANQGSEA. V dropped 4 bases and J dropped 5; count of bases not matched to a gene: 8. The CDR3 consists of 14 residues. In nucleotides, the CDR3 is TGCAGCGTTGGGGGCGGGAGTAGGAACAATGAGCAGTTCTTC. Protein sequence: CSVGGGSRNNEQFF.

The CDR3 DNA sequence: TGCGCCAGCAGCTTGGTAGAGGAGAACACCGGGGAGCTGTTTTTT. Its protein product is CASSLVEENTGELFF. The chain employs TRBV5-1 and TRBJ2-2, with D unresolved. V was pared by 0 bases and J by 1 base, with 7 bases between. This CDR3 contains 15 residues. Germline V CDR1 and CDR2: SGHRS, YFSETQ.

The rearrangement joins TRBV15 to TRBJ2-7; TRBD1 is a possible D gene (5 bases). V shed 0 bases and J shed 3 bases, with 9 bases lying between them. Germline V gene lookup returns CDR1 LNHNV and CDR2 YYDKDF (reference sequence). This CDR3 is 14 amino acids long. Here the CDR3 DNA reads TGTGCCACCAGCAGAGATGGGGCAGACTACGAGCAGTACTTC. Amino acid sequence: CATSRDGADYEQYF.

This clonotype turned up a few times. This chain uses TRBV5-1 with TRBJ2-7; 11 positions agree with TRBD1. This CDR3 region has 14 residues. The V gene's germline CDR1 is SGHRS and CDR2 YFSETQ. The ends lost 4 bases at V and 3 bases at J; junction bases unmatched: 3. CDR3 sequence (DNA): TGCGCCAGCAGCCGGACAGGGGGCGGCTACGAGCAGTACTTC. This sequence encodes CASSRTGGGYEQYF.

The V and J genes are TRBV10-2 and TRBJ1-2, with D possibly matching TRBD1 (6 bases). The germline CDR1 and CDR2 sequences are WSHSY and SAAADI. V gave up 5 bases and J gave up 6 bases, with 13 bases separating them. The CDR3 extends over 13 amino acids. In nucleotides, the CDR3 is TGCGCCAGCAGTTACTCCCCAGGGGATGGCTACACCTTC. Translated: CASSYSPGDGYTF.

This clonotype was detected ten times or more. V usage is TRBV19 and J usage is TRBJ1-3; D is undetermined. Germline V gives CDR1 LNHDA, CDR2 SQIVND (reference sequence). Trimming took 7 bases from V and 0 from J, leaving 13 bases between them. The CDR3 contains 15 residues. The CDR3 bases are TGTGCCAGTACCCGGACGAAAAGCTCTGGAAACACCATATATTTT. Translated, it gives CASTRTKSSGNTIYF.

Concerning this clonotype itself: A read error may explain this, as a much larger clone is one base away. This chain connects TRBV2 to TRBJ1-1; 8 nucleotides line up with TRBD1. The trim removed 3 bases at V and 3 bases at J, leaving 3 bases unmatched. The CDR3 length is 14 residues. Germline V CDR1 and CDR2: SNHLY, FYNNEI. The CDR3 reads CASSDRGLDTEAFF. Written as DNA, the CDR3 is TGTGCCAGCAGTGACAGGGGGCTGGACACTGAAGCTTTCTTT.

The gene calls are TRBV4-3 and TRBJ1-4, with no clear D. CDR3 size: 15 residues. V gave up 3 bases and J gave up 0 bases, with 8 bases separating them. CDR1 LGHNA and CDR2 YSLEER come from the germline V gene. Here the CDR3 DNA reads TGCGCCAGCAGCCAGGAGGGTGCAACTAATGAAAAACTGTTTTTT. As protein: CASSQEGATNEKLFF.

J is TRBJ1-5 and V is TRBV19; 7 bases are a match to TRBD1. J was trimmed by 2 bases and V by 9 bases; bases with no gene match: 16. Germline assignment: CDR1 LNHDA and CDR2 SQIVND (reference sequence). This CDR3 has 17 amino acids. Here the CDR3 reads CASRSGGWYSGNQPQHF. CDR3 in DNA: TGTGCCAGCAGGTCAGGGGGGTGGTATTCGGGCAATCAGCCCCAGCATTTT.

This clonotype was seen at least ten times. The chain couples TRBV2 to TRBJ1-5; TRBD1 matches at 9 bases. V dropped 4 bases and J dropped 3; count of bases not matched to a gene: 4. CDR1 SNHLY and CDR2 FYNNEI come from the germline V gene. This CDR3 comprises 15 residues. CDR3 sequence (DNA): TGTGCCAGCAGTGGACGGACAGGGGACAATCAGCCCCAGCATTTT. Its protein is CASSGRTGDNQPQHF. Full variable domain (remainder filled in from reference TRBV2 and TRBJ1-5): EPEVTQTPSHQVTQMGQEVILRCVPISNHLYFYWYRQILGQKVEFLVSFYNNEISEKSEIFDDQFSVERPDGSNFTLKIRSTKLEDSAMYFCASSGRTGDNQPQHFGDGTRLSIL.

J is TRBJ2-5 and V is TRBV20-1, with D possibly TRBD1 on 6 matching bases. This CDR3 contains 14 residues. Per germline, CDR1 DFQATT and CDR2 SNEGSKA (reference sequence). Trimming took off 3 bases at V and 2 bases at J, with 13 bases between the two ends. CDR3 residues: CSARLGATQETQYF. The CDR3 coding sequence is TGCAGTGCTAGGTTGGGGGCAACTCAAGAGACCCAGTACTTC.

This clonotype was observed a few times. V is TRBV5-1 and J is TRBJ2-7, with 10 bases aligning to TRBD1. The CDR3 totals 15 residues. Per the germline V gene, CDR1 is SGHRS and CDR2 is YFSETQ. V lost 0 bases to trimming and J lost 3 bases; unmatched junction nucleotides: 3. Here the CDR3 DNA reads TGCGCCAGCAGCTTGGGACAGGGGGCCATCTACGAGCAGTACTTC. Translation: CASSLGQGAIYEQYF.